This T cell receptor (beta chain) was sequenced in a study of CD8 T cells in ankylosing spondylitis. Regarding the study as a whole: Among TCR beta sequences, a motif of eight highly homologous variants appeared characteristic of ankylosing spondylitis blood.

Molecular-barcoded quantitative 5'-RACE produced these TCR beta libraries. MiXCR, run by TCRdb on the 5' RACE reads, gives a single entry per CDR3 protein. The table lists 150,000 to 200,000 distinct CDR3 sequences, roughly 13% of them singletons. The germline gives CDR1 GTSNPN, CDR2 SVGIG (reference sequence). The CDR3 totals 14 residues. At least ten counts were recorded for this clonotype. Its cognate antigen is unknown. At one boundary the junction diverges from the germline segment, which might be a read error. Sequencing input: blood, either unsorted or a sorted T cell fraction (not recorded which). The clonotype comes from a female donor with ankylosing spondylitis or in good health (not recorded which). The chain uses TRBV30 and TRBJ2-3, with 8 bases aligning to TRBD2. The CDR3 loop is CAWTSTGRVHRRHF. The DNA for the CDR3 is TGTGCCTGGACGAGTACCGGGAGGGTACACCGTCGGCATTTT.